This entry lists 11 T cell receptor beta chains sequenced from one sample in a study of T cell repertoires in cytomegalovirus infection. MiXCR was run by TCRdb on the reads, yielding one entry per CDR3 protein. The sample consists of 500,000 or so distinct CDR3 sequences, 16% of them appearing once. Sequenced sample: CD8+ T cells from PBMCs. These receptors all stem from a human donor in good health (CMV status not recorded). Some clones in this sample may be carry-over from other donors' samples.

This clonotype was observed a few times. The chain links TRBV19 to TRBJ1-2, with a tentative D call TRBD1 (5 bases). The germline V gene has CDR1 LNHDA and CDR2 SQIVND (reference sequence). The CDR3 spans 13 residues. Trimming left V 6 bases short and J 7 bases short, with 15 bases between. This CDR3 reads CASRLGLAAGYTF. CDR3 DNA sequence: TGTGCCAGTAGATTGGGGCTTGCGGCTGGCTACACCTTC.

This clonotype was seen repeatedly, ten times or more. V gene TRBV2 combines with J gene TRBJ2-7, with 10 bases identical to TRBD1. The length of the CDR3 is 14 residues. J gave up 3 bases and V 8 bases, and 7 bases lay outside the gene matches. Germline assignment: CDR1 SNHLY and CDR2 FYNNEI. CDR3: CASLPRTGGYEQYF. The CDR3 DNA is TGTGCCAGCCTACCTCGGACAGGGGGCTACGAGCAGTACTTC. Using reference TRBV2 and TRBJ2-7 for the parts outside the CDR3, the full variable domain is EPEVTQTPSHQVTQMGQEVILRCVPISNHLYFYWYRQILGQKVEFLVSFYNNEISEKSEIFDDQFSVERPDGSNFTLKIRSTKLEDSAMYFCASLPRTGGYEQYFGPGTRLTVT.

This chain joins TRBV20-1 and TRBJ2-3; TRBD2 matches at 14 bases. Trimming removed 2 bases from V and 1 base from J; junction bases left unmatched: 5. CDR3 length equals 17 residues. CDR1 is DFQATT, CDR2 SNEGSKA, per germline (reference sequence). The CDR3 nucleotides are TGCAGTGCTAGATTTGGACTAGCGGGGGGTCGCACAGATACGCAGTATTTT. Protein: CSARFGLAGGRTDTQYF.

The genes are TRBV27 and TRBJ2-7; weak D call: TRBD2 (5 bases). V was cut by 5 bases and J by 2 bases, with 13 bases left in between. In germline, CDR1 is MNHEY, CDR2 SMNVEV (reference sequence). This CDR3 contains 14 residues. The CDR3 here is CASSISEEAYEQYF. CDR3 bases: TGTGCCAGCAGTATAAGTGAGGAGGCCTACGAGCAGTACTTC.

This clonotype turned up a few times. This chain connects TRBV12-5 to TRBJ2-7; 10 positions agree with TRBD1. The germline CDR1 and CDR2 sequences are LGHNT and FRNRAP. J lost 4 bases, V lost 0 bases, and 6 bases had no gene match. The CDR3 covers 16 residues. CDR3 DNA sequence: TGTGCTAGTGGTTTGGTAGAGGGACAGGGGACGTACGAGCAGTACTTC. Translation: CASGLVEGQGTYEQYF.

A word on this clonotype: This may arise from a read error, as a much more abundant clone is one base away. This chain links TRBV24-1 with TRBJ2-2; D perhaps matches TRBD2 (7 bases). This CDR3 has 13 residues. Germline CDR1 and CDR2: KGHDR and SFDVKD. CDR3 nucleotides: TGTGCCACCAGTGACAGGGGCAGCGGGGTGCTGTTTTTT. Its translation is CATSDRGSGVLFF.

The sample holds many counts of this clonotype. V gene TRBV7-3 combines with J gene TRBJ1-1; maybe TRBD1 (6 bases). Germline V CDR1 and CDR2: SGHTA, FQGTGA. The CDR3 has 15 residues. Deletions cut 2 bases from V and 2 bases from J, with 12 bases between. CDR3: CASSLGGTLNTEAFF. CDR3 in DNA: TGTGCCAGCAGCTTAGGGGGGACACTTAACACTGAAGCTTTCTTT.

This clonotype was seen a few times. V and J are TRBV5-5 and TRBJ1-1; D remains ambiguous. CDR1 and CDR2 from the germline V gene are SGHKS and YYEKEE (reference sequence). The CDR3 spans 14 residues. Trimming took 0 bases from V and 5 from J, leaving 11 bases between them. The CDR3 nucleotides are TGTGCCAGCAGCTTGGTGAGGGTGTGGACTGAAGCTTTCTTT. This codes for CASSLVRVWTEAFF. Based on the CDR3 plus reference TRBV5-5 and TRBJ1-1, the full variable domain is DAGVTQSPTHLIKTRGQQVTLRCSPISGHKSVSWYQQVLGQGPQFIFQYYEKEERGRGNFPDRFSARQFPNYSSELNVNALLLGDSALYLCASSLVRVWTEAFFGQGTRLTVV.

The chain uses TRBV2 and TRBJ2-4; TRBD1 matches 11 bases. V was clipped by 2 bases and J by 4 bases; unmatched bases: 4. Germline CDR1 is SNHLY and CDR2 is FYNNEI. CDR3 size: 16 residues. The CDR3, as DNA: TGTGCCAGCAGTGAACGGACAGGGGGCCCTAAAAACATTCAGTACTTC. Protein: CASSERTGGPKNIQYF. The full variable domain, with the rest looked up from reference TRBV2 and TRBJ2-4, is EPEVTQTPSHQVTQMGQEVILRCVPISNHLYFYWYRQILGQKVEFLVSFYNNEISEKSEIFDDQFSVERPDGSNFTLKIRSTKLEDSAMYFCASSERTGGPKNIQYFGAGTRLSVL.

The chain joins TRBV11-2 to TRBJ2-5, with D perhaps matching TRBD2 (5 bases). CDR3 length: 15 residues. V dropped 0 bases and J dropped 5 bases, with 13 bases sitting between them. CDR1 and CDR2 from the germline V gene are SGHAT and FQNNGV. The CDR3 sequence: CASSLDGRGWETQYF. In DNA, the CDR3 is TGTGCCAGCAGCTTAGATGGTCGGGGATGGGAGACCCAGTACTTC.

This clonotype was seen a single time. A much larger clone differs from this one at a single base, so this may be a read error. The chain combines TRBV12-3 or TRBV12-4 with TRBJ1-2; no clear D. CDR3 length: 15 amino acids. Trimming stripped 2 bases from V and 4 bases from J, with 14 bases between. The CDR3 coding sequence is TGTGCCAGCAGTTTACGGGGAGGTAAAGTCTATGGCTACACCTTC. Protein sequence: CASSLRGGKVYGYTF.